This entry features one TCR beta chain sequence. These data originate in a study of blood T cell repertoires in COVID-19. Background on the study: COVID-19 samples from acute and convalescent phases originated in the United States, Italy and Spain.

Original handling: The authors estimated nucleated cell counts from reference gene primer amplification. Data came from immunoSEQ multiplex PCR; TCRdb stores just in-frame clones and leaves some out. The DNA was the basis for D and trimming; V, J and clone size are from that table. The table includes nearly 110,000 clones, 65% to 80% detected once. The ends were cut back, 3 bases at V and 8 bases at J, with 7 bases in the middle. The CDR3 totals 12 residues. The chain couples TRBV12-3 or TRBV12-4 to TRBJ1-4; D not resolved. This TCR derives from a man aged 65-85 years with acute or convalescent COVID-19. Material for sequencing was peripheral blood. CDR3 amino acids: CASSLATEKLFF. The CDR3 DNA reads TGTGCCAGCAGTTTGGCAACCGAAAAACTGTTTTTT.